Presented here are 23 T cell receptor beta chains from one specimen sequenced in a study of cytomegalovirus exposure and HLA in healthy donors (dated by TCRdb to 2017 to 2019). Libraries came from the immunoSEQ multiplex PCR assay. For the multiplex PCR, a mixture combining 60 forward primers for TCR Vbeta segments and 13 reverse primers for TCR Jbeta segments was used. What TCRdb holds here is the immuneACCESS table cut down to in-frame rearrangements. Part of the clones is not present; checked against another copy, under half of the missing clones reflect an unresolved V gene, and the others are unexplained. The sample table shows 160,000 or so clones, and around 80% are seen once. The ten largest clones capture 9.5% to 10% of the sample. Input material: PBMCs. The receptors were gathered from a young man in good health and CMV-seropositive.

The chain carries TRBV5-1 and TRBJ1-1; TRBD1 is a possible D gene (5 bases). Germline CDR1 SGHRS, CDR2 YFSETQ. Between the trimmed V and J ends, which lost 1 base and 4 bases, there was a span of 11 bases. The CDR3 totals 14 residues. CDR3 protein: CASSLPQGTTEAFF. In DNA form, the CDR3 reads TGCGCCAGCAGCTTGCCGCAGGGTACCACTGAAGCTTTCTTT.

This chain connects TRBV11-2 to TRBJ2-7; the match to TRBD2 covers 16 bases. Trimming removed 5 bases from V and 1 base from J; junction bases left unmatched: 8. CDR1 SGHAT and CDR2 FQNNGV come from the germline V gene. This CDR3 is built from 18 residues. The CDR3 sequence is CASSPSLGLAGGSYEQYF. Here the CDR3 DNA reads TGTGCCAGCAGCCCCTCCCTGGGACTAGCGGGAGGGTCCTACGAGCAGTACTTC.

The genes are TRBV10-1 and TRBJ2-3; the match to TRBD1 covers 7 bases. J was trimmed by 2 bases and V by 2 bases; bases with no gene match: 4. The CDR3 runs 15 residues. Germline assignment: CDR1 WNHNN and CDR2 SYGVQD (reference sequence). The CDR3 nucleotides read TGCGCCAGCAGTGAGCAAGGGGGCTCCACAGATACGCAGTATTTT. Translation gives CASSEQGGSTDTQYF.

The chain has TRBV27 and TRBJ2-1; TRBD1 matches at 8 bases. With 5 bases clipped from V and 0 bases from J, the junction kept 6 bases outside the gene matches. CDR3 size: 16 residues. Germline lookup yields CDR1 MNHEY and CDR2 SMNVEV (reference sequence). CDR3 in amino acids: CASSHKGQGSYNEQFF. The CDR3 nucleotides are TGTGCCAGCAGTCATAAAGGACAGGGCTCCTACAATGAGCAGTTCTTC.

The chain employs TRBV6-7 and TRBJ1-6, with 7 bases lining up with TRBD1. TRBV6-7 carries the ORF label, with uncertain function. The V gene end was trimmed by 5 bases and the J gene end by 9 bases; junction bases not matched to a gene: 10. The CDR3 is 15 amino acids. Here the CDR3 reads CASSQKTGVCSPLHF. CDR3 DNA: TGTGCCAGCAGTCAAAAAACAGGGGTTTGTTCACCCCTCCACTTT.

The chain combines TRBV10-2 with TRBJ2-7; tentatively, D is TRBD1 (5 bases). The length of the CDR3 is 13 residues. V lost 6 bases and J lost 3, with 12 bases in between. Germline values: CDR1 WSHSY, CDR2 SAAADI. CDR3 residues: CASSPGRDYEQYF. DNA for the CDR3: TGCGCCAGCAGCCCCGGCAGGGACTACGAGCAGTACTTC.

The V and J genes are TRBV18 and TRBJ1-5; tentative D call: TRBD1 (5 bases). Germline V lookup: CDR1 KGHSH, CDR2 LQKENI. Trimming left V 2 bases short and J 7 bases short, with 15 bases between. The CDR3 sequence is 15 residues long. CDR3 amino acids: CASSPLGTSDQPQHF. The CDR3 DNA sequence: TGTGCCAGCTCACCATTAGGGACTTCAGACCAGCCCCAGCATTTT.

This rearrangement joins TRBV5-4 to TRBJ2-5; 7 nucleotides line up with TRBD1. The germline V gene has CDR1 SGHNT and CDR2 YYREEE (reference sequence). V dropped 4 bases and J dropped 3; count of bases not matched to a gene: 3. This CDR3 contains 13 residues. CDR3 protein: CASSPGTEETQYF. The CDR3 DNA sequence: TGTGCCAGCAGCCCCGGGACAGAAGAGACCCAGTACTTC.

This clone was seen a few times. The chain couples TRBV27 to TRBJ2-7, with 10 positions matching TRBD2. CDR3 length equals 16 residues. CDR1 and CDR2 from the germline V gene are MNHEY and SMNVEV (reference sequence). Trimming removed 4 bases from V and 2 bases from J; junction bases left unmatched: 8. CDR3 in DNA: TGTGCCAGCAGTTCCCCCGGGACTAGCGCAACCTACGAGCAGTACTTC. This translates into CASSSPGTSATYEQYF.

J is TRBJ1-2 and V is TRBV6-1; no definite D call. Germline CDR1 and CDR2: MNHNS and SASEGT. Trimming left V 2 bases short and J 0 bases short, with 7 bases between. The CDR3 runs to 14 residues. The CDR3 nucleotides are TGTGCCAGCAGTGAATGGGGAGCTAACTATGGCTACACCTTC. Its translation is CASSEWGANYGYTF.

This clone was recorded many times. The V gene is TRBV29-1, the J gene TRBJ1-4, with D tentatively TRBD1 (6 bases). This CDR3 comprises 14 residues. From germline, CDR1 is SQVTM and CDR2 ANQGSEA. Trimming stripped 0 bases from V and 8 bases from J, with 13 bases between. The CDR3 spells CSVEESRGTEKLFF. CDR3 coding DNA: TGCAGCGTTGAAGAATCGAGGGGGACCGAAAAACTGTTTTTT.

The chain combines TRBV4-1 with TRBJ2-5; 7 bases line up with TRBD1. The CDR3 runs to 14 residues. Per germline, CDR1 MGHRA and CDR2 YSYEKL. J lost 4 bases, V lost 4 bases, and 6 bases had no gene match. The CDR3 protein is CASSPGTAIETQYF. DNA for the CDR3: TGCGCCAGCAGCCCAGGGACAGCTATAGAGACCCAGTACTTC.

V gene TRBV10-3 combines with J gene TRBJ1-2; 8 nucleotides align to TRBD1. J lost 7 bases, V lost 6 bases, and 10 bases had no gene match. This CDR3 is 14 amino acids long. Germline V gene data show CDR1 as ENHRY and CDR2 as SYGVKD. The CDR3 loop reads CAISTGQAISGYTF. DNA of the CDR3: TGTGCCATCAGCACGGGACAGGCAATAAGTGGCTACACCTTC.

The chain combines TRBV5-1 with TRBJ2-7, with TRBD2 matching over 16 bases. Germline trimming cut 2 bases from V and 7 bases from J; bases unmatched to any gene: 9. The length of the CDR3 is 17 residues. The germline V gene encodes CDR1 SGHRS and CDR2 YFSETQ. CDR3 region: CASSFQGLAGGREEQYF. In DNA, the CDR3 is TGCGCCAGCAGCTTCCAGGGACTAGCGGGGGGGCGGGAGGAGCAGTACTTC.

J is TRBJ2-1 and V is TRBV2; D unresolved. From germline, CDR1 is SNHLY and CDR2 FYNNEI. V was pared by 4 bases and J by 5 bases, with 12 bases between. CDR3 length: 14 residues. In DNA form, the CDR3 reads TGTGCCAGCAGTGGTCAGGCCTGGGACAATGAGCAGTTCTTC. It yields the protein CASSGQAWDNEQFF. Looking up the rest from reference TRBV2 and TRBJ2-1 gives the full variable domain: EPEVTQTPSHQVTQMGQEVILRCVPISNHLYFYWYRQILGQKVEFLVSFYNNEISEKSEIFDDQFSVERPDGSNFTLKIRSTKLEDSAMYFCASSGQAWDNEQFFGPGTRLTVL.

There are a few counts of this clone. The rearrangement links TRBV19 to TRBJ2-7; 8 bases fit TRBD2. The CDR3 runs 13 residues. CDR1 and CDR2 (germline): LNHDA, SQIVND (reference sequence). V dropped 7 bases and J dropped 0; count of bases not matched to a gene: 2. Here the CDR3 DNA reads TGTGCCAGTACTACTAGCGGCTCCTACGAGCAGTACTTC. Its translation is CASTTSGSYEQYF. Supplemented by reference TRBV19 and TRBJ2-7, the full variable domain reads DGGITQSPKYLFRKEGQNVTLSCEQNLNHDAMYWYRQDPGQGLRLIYYSQIVNDFQKGDIAEGYSVSREKKESFPLTVTSAQKNPTAFYLCASTTSGSYEQYFGPGTRLTVT.

V usage is TRBV4-1 and J usage is TRBJ1-2, with 7 bases identical to TRBD1. Per germline, CDR1 MGHRA and CDR2 YSYEKL. CDR3 length: 15 residues. Trimming removed 0 bases from V and 4 bases from J; junction bases left unmatched: 5. CDR3 nucleotides: TGCGCCAGCAGCCAAGAGTCGGAGGGGGCCTATGGCTACACCTTC. Translation: CASSQESEGAYGYTF.

V usage is TRBV6-5 and J usage is TRBJ1-5; D is possibly TRBD1 (5 bases). The germline V gene has CDR1 MNHEY and CDR2 SVGAGI. V lost 6 bases, J lost 0 bases, and 12 bases lay in between. The CDR3 spans 15 residues. CDR3 region: CASRPQGDSNQPQHF. The CDR3 DNA reads as TGTGCCAGCAGGCCTCAAGGGGATAGCAATCAGCCCCAGCATTTT.

This clone was detected a few times. The chain carries TRBV5-1 and TRBJ1-1; tentative D call: TRBD1 (5 bases). Germline loops: CDR1 SGHRS, CDR2 YFSETQ. V shed 3 bases and J shed 2 bases, with 8 bases lying between them. This CDR3 is 13 amino acids long. CDR3: CASSYTGNTEAFF. The CDR3 nucleotides are TGCGCCAGCAGCTATACAGGAAACACTGAAGCTTTCTTT. The variable domain in full, with the rest retrieved from reference TRBV5-1 and TRBJ1-1, is KAGVTQTPRYLIKTRGQQVTLSCSPISGHRSVSWYQQTPGQGLQFLFEYFSETQRNKGNFPGRFSGRQFSNSRSEMNVSTLELGDSALYLCASSYTGNTEAFFGQGTRLTVV.

The gene calls are TRBV7-8 and TRBJ2-3, with D tentatively TRBD1 (5 bases). This CDR3 has 13 amino acids. Germline loops: CDR1 SGHVS, CDR2 FQNEAQ. With 6 bases removed from V and 10 bases from J, the gap between germline ends came to 17 bases. The CDR3 loop reads CASSPIQDIPQYF. CDR3 sequence (DNA): TGTGCCAGCAGTCCTATACAGGATATACCGCAGTATTTT.

This chain uses TRBV7-9 with TRBJ2-7; 14 bases align to TRBD2. The trim removed 5 bases at V and 3 bases at J, leaving 6 bases unmatched. The CDR3 contains 16 residues. From germline, CDR1 is SEHNR and CDR2 FQNEAQ (reference sequence). For the CDR3, the DNA is TGTGCCAGCAGCGCCCCGGGACTAGCGGGAGTCTACGAGCAGTACTTC. It yields the protein CASSAPGLAGVYEQYF.

With regard to this clone: Germline is not matched at one junction end, which may reflect a read error. The V call is TRBV6-6, the J call TRBJ1-2; 8 bases map to TRBD1. The CDR3 covers 13 residues. Germline-derived CDR1 and CDR2 are MNHNY and SVGAGI (reference sequence). CDR3 loop: CASREGQVYSYTF. CDR3 coding DNA: TGTGCCAGCAGGGAGGGACAGGTCTATAGCTACACCTTC.

This clone was seen more than once but under ten times. V and J are TRBV9 and TRBJ1-1; a possible D gene is TRBD1 (6 bases). This CDR3 is 16 amino acids long. Germline CDR1 SGDLS, CDR2 YYNGEE. V was clipped by 0 bases and J by 7 bases, with 19 bases between them. CDR3 DNA sequence: TGTGCCAGCAGCGTAGGGAACAGGGTCGGAGGTGGTGAAGCTTTCTTT. It is translated as CASSVGNRVGGGEAFF.